In this sample, the clone carrying this T cell receptor (beta chain) turned up a few times. Its specificity is not known. The V and J ends lost 2 bases and 4 bases respectively, with 12 bases between them. The CDR3 length is 14 residues. The germline V gene encodes CDR1 SGDLS and CDR2 YYNGEE. This sample stems from a study of identical twins. Study-wide results and caveats: The analysis was cross-sectional rather than longitudinal within donors. There was an excess of low generation probability in the out-of-frame alpha sequences that twins shared. The study found weaker excess twin sharing in beta out-of-frame sequences.

With template switching, a universal primer site was added, and the cDNA carried unique molecular identifiers. TCRdb re-called the 5' RACE reads with MiXCR, one entry per CDR3 protein. The repertoire holds 1.5 million to 2 million distinct CDR3 sequences, with under 35% as singletons. This receptor was taken from a newborn girl in good health. The rearrangement links TRBV9 to TRBJ1-2; weak D call: TRBD1 (6 bases). Sequenced input: cord blood. The DNA for the CDR3 is TGTGCCAGCAGCGTCTTTGGGGGGCTCTATGGCTACACCTTC. It codes for CASSVFGGLYGYTF.